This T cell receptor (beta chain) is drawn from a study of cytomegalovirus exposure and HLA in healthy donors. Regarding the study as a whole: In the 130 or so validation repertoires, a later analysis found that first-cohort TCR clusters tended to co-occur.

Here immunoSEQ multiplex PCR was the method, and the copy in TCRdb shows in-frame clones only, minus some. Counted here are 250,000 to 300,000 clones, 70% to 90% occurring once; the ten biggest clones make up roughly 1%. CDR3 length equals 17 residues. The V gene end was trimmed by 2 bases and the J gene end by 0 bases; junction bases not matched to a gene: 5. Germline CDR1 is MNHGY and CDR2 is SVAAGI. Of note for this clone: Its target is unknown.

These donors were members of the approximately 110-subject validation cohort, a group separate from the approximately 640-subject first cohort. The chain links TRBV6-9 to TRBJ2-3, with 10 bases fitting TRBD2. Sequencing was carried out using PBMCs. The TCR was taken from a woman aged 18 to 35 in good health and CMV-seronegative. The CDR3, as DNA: TGTGCCAGCAGTTATAATACTAGCGGGGTCAGCACAGATACGCAGTATTTT. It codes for CASSYNTSGVSTDTQYF.